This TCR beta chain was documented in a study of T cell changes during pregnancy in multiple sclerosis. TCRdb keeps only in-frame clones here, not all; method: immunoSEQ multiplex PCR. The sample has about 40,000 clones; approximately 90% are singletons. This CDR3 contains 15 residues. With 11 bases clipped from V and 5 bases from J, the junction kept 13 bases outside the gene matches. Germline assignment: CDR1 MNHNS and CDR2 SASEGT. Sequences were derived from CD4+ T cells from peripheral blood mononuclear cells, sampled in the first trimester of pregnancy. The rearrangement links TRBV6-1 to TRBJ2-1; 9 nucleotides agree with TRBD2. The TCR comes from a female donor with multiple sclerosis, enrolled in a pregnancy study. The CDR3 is CASGDWTSVNNEQFF. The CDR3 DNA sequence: TGTGCCTCCGGCGACTGGACTAGCGTGAACAATGAGCAGTTCTTC.